These T cell receptor beta chains were read from a single sample in a study of CD8 T cells in Susac syndrome. One entry per CDR3 protein results from TCRdb running MiXCR on the immunoSEQ multiplex PCR reads. Altogether some 400,000 distinct CDR3 sequences are present, approximately 85% being singletons, with the ten largest covering approximately 0.12%. Sequencing was performed on CD8+ T cells from PBMCs. These TCRs come from a human donor with multiple sclerosis. Both conserved end residues are part of each CDR3. D genes are given only for firm matches. Clone size is stated in some rows and not others, as once, few, many or a class when expanded.

clone_size j_call v_call d_call cdr3_aa cdr3_nt
NA TRBJ2-1 TRBV5-1 NA CASSTDRNNEQFF TGCGCCAGCAGCACAGACAGGAACAATGAGCAGTTCTTC
NA TRBJ1-5 TRBV7-2 NA CASSEDGTLQPQHF TGTGCCAGCAGCGAGGACGGTACTCTGCAGCCCCAGCATTTT
NA TRBJ2-5 TRBV2 NA CASSEGQAQETQYF TGTGCCAGCAGTGAAGGACAGGCCCAAGAGACCCAGTACTTC
once TRBJ2-5 TRBV19 NA CASSIVAGETQYF TGTGCCAGTAGTATCGTGGCGGGAGAGACCCAGTACTTC
few TRBJ2-7 TRBV7-9 TRBD1 CASSPDRTRQYF TGTGCCAGCAGTCCGGACAGGACTCGCCAGTACTTC
NA TRBJ2-7 TRBV3-1 NA CASSLGDPSYEQYF TGTGCCAGCAGCCTGGGGGACCCGTCCTACGAGCAGTACTTC
NA TRBJ2-2 TRBV7-9 NA CASRPDSSTGELFF TGTGCCAGCAGACCGGACAGCTCGACCGGGGAGCTGTTTTTT
NA TRBJ2-2 TRBV10-3 NA CAISGSPGELFF TGTGCCATCAGCGGGAGCCCCGGGGAGCTGTTTTTT
NA TRBJ1-4 TRBV30 NA CAWRANQGGFNEKLFF TGTGCCTGGAGGGCCAATCAAGGGGGTTTTAATGAAAAACTGTTTTTT
NA TRBJ1-2 TRBV5-6 NA CASRDKEGGDYGYTF TGTGCCAGCAGGGACAAGGAGGGGGGCGACTATGGCTACACCTTC
NA TRBJ2-3 TRBV19 TRBD2 CASSITSGRGADTQYF TGTGCCAGTAGTATCACTAGCGGGAGAGGAGCAGATACGCAGTATTTT
NA TRBJ2-7 TRBV7-9 NA CASSADRQYF TGTGCCAGCAGCGCGGACCGGCAGTACTTC
few TRBJ2-2 TRBV11-2 TRBD1 CASSSLLQGAGTGELFF TGTGCCAGCAGCTCCCTACTCCAGGGGGCTGGGACCGGGGAGCTGTTTTTT
once TRBJ2-1 TRBV27 TRBD2 CASSLFREGRHEQFF TGTGCCAGCAGTTTATTTCGGGAGGGCCGTCATGAGCAGTTCTTC
NA TRBJ2-2 TRBV11-2 NA CASSLDTLSLVSGELFF TGTGCCAGCAGCTTAGACACCCTTTCACTAGTATCCGGGGAGCTGTTTTTT
NA TRBJ2-3 TRBV2 TRBD2 CASSGLAASTDTQYF TGTGCCAGCAGTGGACTAGCGGCTAGCACAGATACGCAGTATTTT
NA TRBJ2-4 TRBV4-1 TRBD2 CASSQTITSGRADIQYF TGCGCCAGCAGCCAAACCATTACTAGCGGGAGGGCTGACATTCAGTACTTC
NA TRBJ1-1 TRBV4-1 NA CASSPARGSQPNTEAFF TGCGCCAGCAGCCCCGCAAGGGGGTCCCAGCCGAACACTGAAGCTTTCTTT
once TRBJ2-1 TRBV7-9 NA CASNLGSLTINEQFF TGTGCCAGCAACCTTGGATCCCTTACAATCAATGAGCAGTTCTTC
NA TRBJ1-2 TRBV12-3/TRBV12-4 NA CASSLVPNYGYTF TGTGCCAGCAGTTTAGTCCCTAACTATGGCTACACCTTC
NA TRBJ2-1 TRBV30 NA CAWSGVEQFF TGTGCCTGGAGTGGAGTTGAGCAGTTCTTC
NA TRBJ1-2 TRBV6-5 NA CASSSRSWTDGYTF TGTGCCAGCAGTTCCCGATCTTGGACAGATGGCTACACCTTC
NA TRBJ1-6 TRBV6-1 NA CASRRTGRGWSYNSPLHF TGTGCCAGCAGACGAACGGGGAGGGGATGGTCCTATAATTCACCCCTCCACTTT
NA TRBJ2-2 TRBV7-7 NA CASSLLPFTGELFF TGTGCCAGCAGCCTGCTGCCGTTCACCGGGGAGCTGTTTTTT
once TRBJ2-5 TRBV6-5 NA CASSPRAAETQYF TGTGCCAGCAGTCCGCGGGCGGCGGAGACCCAGTACTTC
NA TRBJ2-7 TRBV29-1 NA CSVAETYEQYF TGCAGCGTAGCGGAAACCTACGAGCAGTACTTC
NA TRBJ2-4 TRBV5-1 NA CASSLQESYKNIQYF TGCGCCAGCAGCCTTCAGGAGAGCTACAAAAACATTCAGTACTTC
NA TRBJ2-7 TRBV29-1 TRBD2 CSVILAGSYEQYF TGCAGCGTTATCCTAGCGGGCTCCTACGAGCAGTACTTC
NA TRBJ2-1 TRBV7-8 TRBD2 CASSPQAGESYNEQFF TGTGCCAGCAGCCCTCAAGCGGGAGAGTCCTACAATGAGCAGTTCTTC
NA TRBJ1-1 TRBV19 NA CASSIVWQVGTEAFF TGTGCCAGTAGTATAGTATGGCAGGTCGGAACTGAAGCTTTCTTT
NA TRBJ2-2 TRBV12-3/TRBV12-4 NA CASTLGANTGELFF TGTGCCAGCACCCTTGGGGCTAACACCGGGGAGCTGTTTTTT
NA TRBJ2-1 TRBV14 TRBD2 CASSRWTSGSYNEQFF TGTGCCAGCAGCCGCTGGACTAGCGGCTCCTACAATGAGCAGTTCTTC
NA TRBJ2-7 TRBV30 NA CAWSFSPGPSYEQYF TGTGCCTGGAGCTTTAGCCCGGGACCCTCCTACGAGCAGTACTTC
NA TRBJ2-1 TRBV20-1 TRBD2 CSALFLREYSNYNEQFF TGCAGTGCTTTATTCTTGCGGGAGTACTCAAACTACAATGAGCAGTTCTTC
NA TRBJ1-2 TRBV13 NA CASSSGTLAPGFTF TGTGCCAGCAGCTCAGGGACACTAGCTCCGGGGTTTACCTTC
NA TRBJ1-5 TRBV6-6 NA CAAAWPQHF TGTGCCGCCGCGTGGCCCCAGCATTTT
NA TRBJ1-5 TRBV6-1 NA CASSPSGPPYQPQHF TGTGCCAGCAGTCCTTCAGGACCCCCGTATCAGCCCCAGCATTTT
NA TRBJ2-2 TRBV9 NA CASSVAGVSTGELFF TGTGCCAGCAGCGTAGCAGGGGTGAGCACCGGGGAGCTGTTTTTT
NA TRBJ1-6 TRBV4-1 NA CASSPYMGPENSPLHF TGCGCCAGCAGCCCCTATATGGGGCCAGAGAATTCACCCCTCCACTTT
NA TRBJ2-7 TRBV4-1 NA CASSQISGTPHEQYF TGCGCCAGCAGCCAGATATCCGGGACTCCCCACGAGCAGTACTTC
NA TRBJ2-1 TRBV6-2/TRBV6-3 NA CASSTIRLRDNYNEQFF TGTGCCAGCAGTACAATCCGCCTCCGGGACAACTACAATGAGCAGTTCTTC
NA TRBJ2-7 TRBV14 TRBD1 CASSQGRDRGRYEQYF TGTGCCAGCAGCCAGGGCCGGGACAGGGGAAGATACGAGCAGTACTTC
NA TRBJ1-5 TRBV6-2/TRBV6-3 NA CASTGLSNQPQHF TGTGCCAGCACCGGACTTAGCAATCAGCCCCAGCATTTT
NA TRBJ1-3 TRBV7-2 NA CASSRHSSTSGNTIYF TGTGCCAGCAGCCGACACTCATCGACGTCTGGAAACACCATATATTTT
once TRBJ2-1 TRBV5-1 NA CASSPQRDMTYNEQFF TGCGCCAGCAGCCCTCAGAGGGACATGACCTACAATGAGCAGTTCTTC
once TRBJ2-7 TRBV28 TRBD1 CASSPPRDRPSYEQYF TGTGCCAGCAGTCCCCCCCGGGACAGGCCCTCCTACGAGCAGTACTTC
NA TRBJ2-7 TRBV28 TRBD2 CASSPPGLAFINEQYF TGTGCCAGCAGCCCCCCGGGACTAGCGTTCATCAACGAGCAGTACTTC
NA TRBJ1-1 TRBV3-1 NA CASSQRNSAAEAFF TGTGCCAGCAGCCAAAGGAACAGTGCGGCTGAAGCTTTCTTT
NA TRBJ2-1 TRBV29-1 TRBD1 CSLGQGASNEQFF TGCAGCTTAGGACAGGGGGCGAGCAATGAGCAGTTCTTC